The 10 T cell receptor beta chains listed next were all sequenced from one sample in a study of regulatory T cells in long-lasting Graves disease. Arm-PCR of CDR3 regions with iRepertoire HTBI primers generated TCR beta libraries. TCRdb recomputed calls from the multiplex PCR reads with MiXCR, one row per CDR3 protein. The sample includes some 560,000 distinct CDR3 sequences, about 16% seen only once; the top ten take around 25%. Time point indicated: newly diagnosed GD, antithyroid drugs for less than 3 months. TCR sequences were obtained from RNA taken from PBMCs. The same data also went into a second study, on T cells in Graves' hyperthyroidism and ophthalmopathy.

Sample: peripheral blood mononuclear cells (PBMCs), taken at new diagnosis, from a patient treated with antithyroid drugs. The receptors were sampled from a woman in her forties or fifties with Graves disease.

The sample holds many counts of this clonotype. The chain employs TRBV10-3 and TRBJ1-5; weak D call: TRBD1 (6 bases). CDR3 length: 18 residues. The germline V and J ends were trimmed by 3 bases and 7 bases, with 25 bases remaining between them. Germline CDR1 ENHRY, CDR2 SYGVKD. The CDR3 coding sequence is TGTGCCATCAGTGATTTAGCTTATGTATTCGGAAGGGGGCAGCCCCAGCATTTT. It codes for CAISDLAYVFGRGQPQHF.

The table lists this clonotype with a few counts. This chain links TRBV13 with TRBJ2-6, with D tentatively TRBD1 (6 bases). Trimming removed 1 base at V and 3 bases at J, with 7 bases between. The CDR3 sequence is 15 residues long. Germline V gene sequence: CDR1 PRHDT, CDR2 FYEKMQ (reference sequence). Here the CDR3 DNA reads TGTGCCAGCAGCTTAGCCAGGGGTGGGGCCAACGTCCTGACTTTC. Translated, it gives CASSLARGGANVLTF. Filled out from reference TRBV13 and TRBJ2-6, the complete variable domain reads AAGVIQSPRHLIKEKRETATLKCYPIPRHDTVYWYQQGPGQDPQFLISFYEKMQSDKGSIPDRFSAQQFSDYHSELNMSSLELGDSALYFCASSLARGGANVLTFGAGSRLTVL.

This clonotype occurred many times. V and J are TRBV11-2 and TRBJ2-5; D is unclear. This CDR3 has 15 amino acids. Deletions cut 4 bases from V and 0 bases from J, with 12 bases between. CDR1 and CDR2 (germline): SGHAT, FQNNGV. Here the CDR3 DNA reads TGTGCCAGCAGCTCTAGTCGGTCTCACCAAGAGACCCAGTACTTC. Translating gives CASSSSRSHQETQYF.

With respect to this clonotype: A much larger clone lies a single base off, so this may be a read error. V usage is TRBV7-3 and J usage is TRBJ2-1, with D possibly matching TRBD2 (6 bases). The V and J ends lost 4 bases and 13 bases respectively, with 17 bases between them. CDR3 length: 13 residues. Germline lookup yields CDR1 SGHTA and CDR2 FQGTGA. As DNA, the CDR3 is TGTGCCAGCAGCTCCGGGGGAGTGGAGACCCAGTTCTTC. This gives the protein CASSSGGVETQFF.

The chain has TRBV10-3 and TRBJ2-3, with a possible D match to TRBD2 (5 bases). The CDR3 totals 12 residues. Trimming shortened V by 8 bases and J by 2 bases, and 8 bases separated the two germline ends. Germline CDR1 ENHRY, CDR2 SYGVKD. CDR3: CAIGLHTDTQYF. The DNA for the CDR3 is TGTGCCATCGGACTGCACACAGATACGCAGTATTTT.

This clonotype was found many times. This sequence joins TRBV11-2 and TRBJ1-1; D not resolved. V was clipped by 3 bases and J by 2 bases, with 10 bases between them. The CDR3 is 14 amino acids. Germline V lookup: CDR1 SGHAT, CDR2 FQNNGV. This CDR3 reads CASSFGPANTEAFF. CDR3 nucleotides: TGTGCCAGCAGCTTTGGTCCTGCCAACACTGAAGCTTTCTTT.

This clonotype was counted only a few times. V gene TRBV9 combines with J gene TRBJ2-1; D is ambiguous. Trimming left V 4 bases short and J 6 bases short, with 14 bases between. The length of the CDR3 is 14 residues. Germline values: CDR1 SGDLS, CDR2 YYNGEE. CDR3 DNA: TGTGCCAGCAGCCCCTTTGGAGAAAGCAATGAGCAGTTCTTC. It is translated as CASSPFGESNEQFF.

At least ten counts were recorded for this clonotype. The rearrangement joins TRBV7-9 to TRBJ2-7; 11 bases fit TRBD1. The CDR3 runs 15 residues. V shed 4 bases and J 3 bases; nucleotides not matched to a gene: 5. Germline assignment: CDR1 SEHNR and CDR2 FQNEAQ (reference sequence). CDR3 amino acids: CASSSQGTGGYEQYF. The DNA for the CDR3 is TGTGCCAGCAGCTCCCAGGGGACAGGGGGCTACGAGCAGTACTTC.

This clonotype has ten or more counts. The rearrangement joins TRBV2 to TRBJ2-3; D is perhaps TRBD2 (6 bases). Near its end, the DNA agrees better with TRBJ2-5, so the J call may be wrong. This CDR3 is built from 14 residues. Germline-derived CDR1 and CDR2 are SNHLY and FYNNEI. The CDR3 reads CASRLAPNVETQYF. DNA of the CDR3: TGTGCCAGCAGGCTAGCGCCTAACGTGGAGACCCAGTACTTC.

The chain joins TRBV7-9 to TRBJ1-4; no clear D. CDR1 SEHNR and CDR2 FQNEAQ come from the germline V gene (reference sequence). V was trimmed by 9 bases and J by 8 bases, leaving 13 bases between them. This CDR3 contains 12 residues. The CDR3 reads CASAEAGEKLFF. The DNA for the CDR3 is TGTGCCAGTGCAGAGGCTGGGGAAAAACTGTTTTTT. The entire variable domain, with the rest obtained from reference TRBV7-9 and TRBJ1-4, is as follows: DTGVSQNPRHKITKRGQNVTFRCDPISEHNRLYWYRQTLGQGPEFLTYFQNEAQLEKSRLLSDRFSAERPKGSFSTLEIQRTEQGDSAMYLCASAEAGEKLFFGSGTQLSVL.